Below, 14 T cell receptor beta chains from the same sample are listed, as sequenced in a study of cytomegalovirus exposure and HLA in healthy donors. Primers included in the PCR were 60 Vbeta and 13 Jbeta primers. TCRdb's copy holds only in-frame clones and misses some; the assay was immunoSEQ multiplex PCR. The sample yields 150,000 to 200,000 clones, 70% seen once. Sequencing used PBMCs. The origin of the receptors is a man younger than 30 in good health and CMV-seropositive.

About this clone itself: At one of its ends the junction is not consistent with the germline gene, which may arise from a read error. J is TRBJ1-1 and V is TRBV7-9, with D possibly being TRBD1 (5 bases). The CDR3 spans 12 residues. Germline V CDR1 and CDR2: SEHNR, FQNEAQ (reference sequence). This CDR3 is CSSSPGGGQAFF. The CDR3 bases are TGTTCCAGCAGCCCCGGGGGGGGACAAGCTTTCTTT.

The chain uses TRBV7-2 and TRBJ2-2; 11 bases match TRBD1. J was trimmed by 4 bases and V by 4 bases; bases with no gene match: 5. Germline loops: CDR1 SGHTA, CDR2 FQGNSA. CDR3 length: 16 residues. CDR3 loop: CASSSDRGPGTGELFF. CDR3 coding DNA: TGTGCCAGCAGCTCGGACAGGGGGCCGGGCACCGGGGAGCTGTTTTTT.

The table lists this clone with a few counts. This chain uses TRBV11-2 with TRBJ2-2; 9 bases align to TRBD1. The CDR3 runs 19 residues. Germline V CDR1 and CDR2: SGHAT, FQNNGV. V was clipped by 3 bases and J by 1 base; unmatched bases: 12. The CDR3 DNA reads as TGTGCCAGCAGCTTGGGACAGGGAAACCTCGGGGGGAACACCGGGGAGCTGTTTTTT. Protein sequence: CASSLGQGNLGGNTGELFF.

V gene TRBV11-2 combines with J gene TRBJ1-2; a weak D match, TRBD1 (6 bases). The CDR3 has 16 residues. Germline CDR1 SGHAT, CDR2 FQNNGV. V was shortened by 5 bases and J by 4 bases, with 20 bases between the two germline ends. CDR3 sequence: CASSHLTGRGGYGYTF. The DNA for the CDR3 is TGTGCCAGCAGCCACCTCACTGGCAGGGGTGGCTATGGCTACACCTTC.

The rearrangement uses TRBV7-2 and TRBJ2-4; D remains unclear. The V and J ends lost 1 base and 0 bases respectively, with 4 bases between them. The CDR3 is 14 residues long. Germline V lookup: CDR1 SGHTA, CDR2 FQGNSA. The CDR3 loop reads CASSLDTAKNIQYF. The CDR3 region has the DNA TGTGCCAGCAGCTTAGACACAGCCAAAAACATTCAGTACTTC. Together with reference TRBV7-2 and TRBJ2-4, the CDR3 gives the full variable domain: GAGVSQSPSNKVTEKGKDVELRCDPISGHTALYWYRQSLGQGLEFLIYFQGNSAPDKSGLPSDRFSAERTGGSVSTLTIQRTQQEDSAVYLCASSLDTAKNIQYFGAGTRLSVL.

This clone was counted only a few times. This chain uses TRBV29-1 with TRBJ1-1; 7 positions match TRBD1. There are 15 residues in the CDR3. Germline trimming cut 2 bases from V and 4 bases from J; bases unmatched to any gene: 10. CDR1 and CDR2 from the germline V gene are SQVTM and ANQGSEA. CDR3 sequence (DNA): TGCAGCGTTGAACGGACAGGTGGGGGCGGCACTGAAGCTTTCTTT. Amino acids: CSVERTGGGGTEAFF.

CDR3 sequence reads: CASTGLAGPASTDTQYF. DNA for the CDR3: TGTGCCAGCACGGGACTAGCGGGCCCCGCTAGCACAGATACGCAGTATTTT. The rearrangement joins TRBV2 to TRBJ2-3, with 12 nucleotides matching TRBD2. V shed 7 bases, J shed 0 bases, and the junction held 8 bases outside the gene matches. The germline CDR1 and CDR2 sequences are SNHLY and FYNNEI. The CDR3 length is 17 residues.

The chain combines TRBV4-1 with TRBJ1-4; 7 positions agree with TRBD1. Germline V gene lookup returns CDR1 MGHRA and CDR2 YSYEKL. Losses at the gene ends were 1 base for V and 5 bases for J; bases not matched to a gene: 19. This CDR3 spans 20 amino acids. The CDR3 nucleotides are TGCGCCAGCAGCCAAGTTCTAAAGTCAGGCAGGGGGAGGAAAAATGAAAAACTGTTTTTT. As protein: CASSQVLKSGRGRKNEKLFF.

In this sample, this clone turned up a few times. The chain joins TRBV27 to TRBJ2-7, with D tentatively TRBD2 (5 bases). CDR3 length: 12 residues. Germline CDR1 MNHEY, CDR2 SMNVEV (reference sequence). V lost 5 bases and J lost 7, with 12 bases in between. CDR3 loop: CASSPLTGEQYV. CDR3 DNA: TGTGCCAGCAGTCCCCTTACGGGGGAGCAGTACGTC.

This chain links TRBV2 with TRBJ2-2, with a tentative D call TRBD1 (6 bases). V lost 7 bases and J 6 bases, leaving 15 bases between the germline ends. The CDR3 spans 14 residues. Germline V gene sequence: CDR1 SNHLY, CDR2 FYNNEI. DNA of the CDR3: TGTGCCAGCAAAAGGGAACAGGGTCCCGGGGAGCTGTTTTTT. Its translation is CASKREQGPGELFF.

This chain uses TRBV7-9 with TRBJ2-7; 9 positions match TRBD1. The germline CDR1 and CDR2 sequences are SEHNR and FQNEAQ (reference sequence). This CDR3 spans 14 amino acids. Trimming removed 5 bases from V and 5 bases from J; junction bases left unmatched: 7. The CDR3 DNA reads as TGTGCCAGCAGCCCCAGACAGGGGGTGGACGAGCAGTACGTC. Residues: CASSPRQGVDEQYV.

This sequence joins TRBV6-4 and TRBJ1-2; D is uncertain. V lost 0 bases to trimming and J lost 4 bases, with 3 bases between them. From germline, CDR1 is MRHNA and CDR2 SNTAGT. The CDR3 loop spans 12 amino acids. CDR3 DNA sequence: TGTGCCAGCAGTGACTCCCTCTATGGCTACACCTTC. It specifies CASSDSLYGYTF.

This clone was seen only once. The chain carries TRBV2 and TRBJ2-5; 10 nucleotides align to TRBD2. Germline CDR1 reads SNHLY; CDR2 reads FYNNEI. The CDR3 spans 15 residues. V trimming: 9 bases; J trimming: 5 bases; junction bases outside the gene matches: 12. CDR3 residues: CASAPGTSDGETQYF. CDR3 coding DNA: TGTGCCAGTGCACCTGGGACTAGCGACGGTGAGACCCAGTACTTC.

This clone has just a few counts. CDR3 region: CASTQTPNYGYTF. In DNA, the CDR3 is TGTGCCAGCACCCAGACACCTAACTATGGCTACACCTTC. The chain links TRBV28 to TRBJ1-2; no firm D call. Trimming cost V 7 bases and J 0 bases, with 9 bases left between them. Germline values: CDR1 MDHEN, CDR2 SYDVKM. The CDR3 loop spans 13 amino acids.